Listed below are T cell receptor beta chains from one sample, sequenced in a study of T-cell reconstitution after alpha-beta-depleted transplantation in children. TCRdb re-called the PCR reads with MiXCR, one entry per CDR3 protein. Of roughly 100,000 distinct CDR3 sequences listed, less than 6% are singletons. The input for sequencing was PBMCs, mostly from graft donor cells, taken 60 days after TCRalphabeta/CD19-depleted stem cell transplant. The receptors were sampled from a female patient aged 2-10 years who had a stem cell transplant for Fanconi anemia, so the T cells may come from the graft donor. The CDR3 runs from the conserved cysteine through the conserved F or W. The D gene is left open where the match is weak. A row's size may be missing; if present it is once, few, many or a size class.

d_call j_call clone_size v_call cdr3_aa cdr3_nt
TRBD2 TRBJ2-5 many TRBV10-3 CAIRTSGGAGETQYF TGTGCCATCCGGACTAGCGGGGGGGCCGGGGAGACCCAGTACTTC
TRBD2 TRBJ2-5 many TRBV11-2 CASSLGLAGVETQYF TGTGCCAGCAGCTTAGGACTAGCGGGGGTAGAGACCCAGTACTTC
NA TRBJ2-7 few TRBV7-2 CASSRTFTYEQYF TGTGCCAGCAGCCGGACTTTCACCTACGAGCAGTACTTC
TRBD2 TRBJ2-5 few TRBV7-7 CASSLEVKLAGDRETQYF TGTGCCAGCAGCTTAGAAGTTAAGCTAGCGGGAGATCGGGAGACCCAGTACTTC
NA TRBJ1-2 many TRBV10-3 CAISVGRESNGYTF TGTGCCATCAGTGTAGGCAGGGAGAGCAATGGCTACACCTTC
NA TRBJ1-2 many TRBV7-8 CASSLSGAEANYGYTF TGTGCCAGCAGCTTATCAGGGGCAGAAGCTAACTATGGCTACACCTTC
NA TRBJ2-1 many TRBV18 CASSPRFRVEGTWNEQFF TGTGCCAGCTCACCACGATTCAGGGTTGAGGGGACATGGAATGAGCAGTTCTTC
NA TRBJ2-1 many TRBV29-1 CSVEVDATDYNEQFF TGCAGCGTTGAAGTGGACGCAACTGACTACAATGAGCAGTTCTTC
NA TRBJ2-1 many TRBV29-1 CSVAYWVSSYNEQFF TGCAGCGTCGCATATTGGGTGAGCTCCTACAATGAGCAGTTCTTC
NA TRBJ2-7 many TRBV5-1 CASSLEVLVREQYF TGCGCCAGCAGCTTGGAGGTACTGGTACGGGAGCAGTACTTC
TRBD2 TRBJ2-1 many TRBV10-3 CAIRGLAGGYNEQFF TGTGCCATCAGGGGGCTAGCGGGAGGGTACAATGAGCAGTTCTTC
NA TRBJ2-1 many TRBV11-3 CASSLRGQKYNEQFF TGTGCCAGCAGCTTAAGAGGACAGAAATACAATGAGCAGTTCTTC
TRBD1 TRBJ2-5 many TRBV28 CASSPGGLETQYF TGTGCCAGCTCCCCAGGGGGCTTGGAGACCCAGTACTTC
NA TRBJ2-1 many TRBV28 CASSPNSYNEQFF TGTGCCAGCAGTCCCAATAGCTACAATGAGCAGTTCTTC
TRBD2 TRBJ2-7 few TRBV6-1 CASSDLGGDRSYEQYF TGTGCCAGCAGCGACTTGGGGGGGGACCGCTCCTACGAGCAGTACTTC
NA TRBJ1-1 NA TRBV20-1 CSARDLLGGDTEAFF TGCAGTGCTAGAGATCTATTAGGGGGAGACACTGAAGCTTTCTTT
NA TRBJ2-7 many TRBV20-1 CSGIGQLSYEQYF TGCAGCGGGATTGGGCAGCTCTCCTACGAGCAGTACTTC
NA TRBJ1-4 NA TRBV28 CASSSSAMTPTNEKLFF TGTGCCAGCAGCTCCTCGGCCATGACCCCAACTAATGAAAAACTGTTTTTT
NA TRBJ2-7 NA TRBV20-1 CSARDERSSYEQYF TGCAGTGCTAGAGATGAGCGGAGTTCCTACGAGCAGTACTTC
TRBD1 TRBJ2-7 many TRBV5-1 CASRPGTGVQEQYF TGCGCCAGCAGACCCGGGACAGGGGTACAAGAGCAGTACTTC
NA TRBJ1-4 many TRBV27 CASSLAGQSNEKLFF TGTGCCAGCAGTTTAGCCGGACAATCTAATGAAAAACTGTTTTTT
NA TRBJ1-2 NA TRBV10-2 CASSDRDGYTF TGCGCCAGCAGTGACAGGGACGGCTACACCTTC
NA TRBJ2-7 NA TRBV20-1 CSASGNSYEQYF TGCAGTGCTAGCGGGAACTCCTACGAGCAGTACTTC
NA TRBJ2-1 many TRBV7-9 CASSANEQFF TGTGCCAGCTCAGCGAATGAGCAGTTCTTC
NA TRBJ1-1 many TRBV5-1 CASSLDQGLEAFF TGCGCCAGCAGCTTGGACCAGGGACTTGAAGCTTTCTTT
TRBD2 TRBJ2-1 NA TRBV3-1 CASSPVTSHWNEQFF TGTGCCAGCAGCCCGGTGACTAGCCACTGGAATGAGCAGTTCTTC
NA TRBJ2-3 many TRBV28 CASSHEFLGPPDTQYF TGTGCCAGCAGCCACGAGTTTCTGGGCCCACCAGATACGCAGTATTTT
TRBD1 TRBJ2-7 few TRBV7-2 CASSLVEGQGPYEQYF TGTGCCAGCAGCTTAGTTGAAGGACAGGGTCCCTACGAGCAGTACTTC
TRBD2 TRBJ2-1 many TRBV20-1 CSARDLLAGGTGRSSSYNEQFF TGCAGTGCTAGAGATCTACTAGCGGGAGGGACAGGCCGTAGTAGCTCCTACAATGAGCAGTTCTTC
TRBD2 TRBJ2-6 NA TRBV7-8 CASSFVLAGPNVLTF TGTGCCAGCAGCTTCGTACTAGCGGGGCCTAACGTCCTGACTTTC
TRBD2 TRBJ2-1 NA TRBV6-1 CASSELQRGSYNEQFF TGTGCCAGCAGTGAACTCCAGCGGGGCTCCTACAATGAGCAGTTCTTC
NA TRBJ2-2 many TRBV28 CAGGKGSYTGELFF TGTGCCGGAGGGAAGGGCTCCTACACCGGGGAGCTGTTTTTT
NA TRBJ1-5 few TRBV4-1 CASSQMEKYQPQHF TGCGCCAGCAGCCAGATGGAGAAGTATCAGCCCCAGCATTTT
NA TRBJ1-1 few TRBV12-3/TRBV12-4 CASSLRTVTEAFF TGTGCCAGCAGTTTGCGGACAGTCACTGAAGCTTTCTTT
TRBD2 TRBJ2-2 many TRBV3-1 CASSQEGVLAGNTGELFF TGTGCCAGCAGCCAAGAAGGAGTTCTAGCGGGGAACACCGGGGAGCTGTTTTTT
NA TRBJ2-5 NA TRBV7-9 CASSLDGSGETQYF TGTGCCAGCAGCTTAGATGGCTCGGGAGAGACCCAGTACTTC
TRBD1 TRBJ1-1 many TRBV12-3/TRBV12-4 CASSPGQGPSGMNTEAFF TGTGCCAGCAGTCCGGGACAGGGGCCTTCGGGCATGAACACTGAAGCTTTCTTT
NA TRBJ1-2 few TRBV28 CASSLGFYGYTF TGTGCCAGCAGTTTGGGCTTCTATGGCTACACCTTC
TRBD2 TRBJ2-1 NA TRBV2 CAIWKQGLAGGPGNEQFF TGTGCCATCTGGAAACAGGGACTAGCGGGAGGGCCGGGTAATGAGCAGTTCTTC
NA TRBJ2-2 many TRBV12-3/TRBV12-4 CASSLTPVAGELFF TGTGCCAGCAGTCTTACCCCGGTCGCCGGGGAGCTGTTTTTT
NA TRBJ2-7 NA TRBV11-1 CASSLLGGRDSYEQYF TGTGCCAGCAGCTTACTGGGGGGCAGAGACTCCTACGAGCAGTACTTC
NA TRBJ1-1 many TRBV7-2 CASSLVGVANTEAFF TGTGCCAGCAGCTTAGTCGGAGTGGCGAACACTGAAGCTTTCTTT
NA TRBJ1-6 many TRBV20-1 CSARDTAPNNSPLHF TGCAGTGCTAGAGATACGGCTCCCAATAATTCACCCCTCCACTTT
TRBD2 TRBJ2-2 NA TRBV12-3/TRBV12-4 CASSFGSGPTGELFF TGTGCCAGCAGTTTTGGTAGCGGGCCCACCGGGGAGCTGTTTTTT
NA TRBJ2-1 many TRBV2 CASRREKYNEQFF TGTGCCAGCAGGAGGGAGAAGTACAATGAGCAGTTCTTC
NA TRBJ1-1 many TRBV10-3 CAISTGSGTEAFF TGTGCCATCAGTACAGGATCGGGCACTGAAGCTTTCTTT
NA TRBJ1-4 many TRBV28 CASSSFLRKPNEKLFF TGTGCCAGCAGTTCCTTCCTCAGAAAGCCTAATGAAAAACTGTTTTTT
TRBD1 TRBJ2-7 few TRBV6-1 CASSAKQGYYEQYF TGTGCCAGCAGTGCTAAACAGGGGTACTACGAGCAGTACTTC
NA TRBJ2-4 many TRBV28 CASSLQRTGIQYF TGTGCCAGCAGTTTACAGCGGACGGGCATTCAGTACTTC
NA TRBJ2-1 many TRBV7-9 CASTPPGSYNEQFF TGTGCCAGCACCCCCCCCGGGAGTTACAATGAGCAGTTCTTC